Presented here are 18 T cell receptor beta chains from one specimen sequenced in a study of regulatory T cells in long-lasting Graves disease. Indicated time point: persistent/refractory GD, antithyroid drugs over 5 years with positive TRAb. Construction of the TCR library relied on RNA isolated from PBMCs. iRepertoire HTBI primers and Arm-PCR of CDR3 regions built TCR beta libraries. A single record per CDR3 protein comes from TCRdb applying MiXCR to the multiplex PCR reads. The sample lists a few hundred thousand distinct CDR3 sequences, roughly a quarter occurring once. The sample was peripheral blood mononuclear cells (PBMCs), taken when the disease was refractory, from a patient treated with antithyroid drugs. These receptor sequences come from a female donor with Graves disease.

V usage is TRBV28 and J usage is TRBJ2-7; TRBD1 aligns across 11 bases. The trim removed 4 bases at V and 3 bases at J, leaving 8 bases unmatched. The CDR3 spans 16 residues. CDR1 is MDHEN and CDR2 is SYDVKM in the germline V gene. In DNA, the CDR3 is TGTGCCAGCAGTTATTTCGAGGGACAGGGGGGCTACGAGCAGTACTTC. Translated, it gives CASSYFEGQGGYEQYF.

This clonotype was seen only a few times. A much larger clone lies one base from this, so it may be a read error. The genes are TRBV28 and TRBJ2-7, with D maybe TRBD1 (6 bases). Between the trimmed V and J ends, which lost 3 bases and 8 bases, there was a span of 11 bases. The CDR3 extends over 12 amino acids. Germline loops: CDR1 MDHEN, CDR2 SYDVKM. The CDR3 loop is CASSFQGYKQYF. The CDR3 DNA sequence: TGTGCCAGCAGTTTTCAGGGGTACAAGCAGTACTTC.

This clonotype was counted between two and nine times. As DNA, the CDR3 is TGTGCCAGCAGTTTGGGACTCGGGGGGGCCTATGGCTACACCTTC. Translated: CASSLGLGGAYGYTF. The chain carries TRBV27 and TRBJ1-2, with D possibly TRBD1 on 6 matching bases. The CDR3 is made up of 15 amino acids. Germline CDR1 and CDR2: MNHEY and SMNVEV (reference sequence). The germline V and J ends were trimmed by 3 bases and 4 bases, with 15 bases remaining between them.

The chain couples TRBV28 to TRBJ2-7; 16 positions agree with TRBD2. This CDR3 spans 16 amino acids. Germline CDR1 MDHEN, CDR2 SYDVKM. Unmatched junction bases numbered 9, after V lost 6 bases and J lost 7 bases. As DNA, the CDR3 is TGTGCCAGCAGGCTTTCCGGGACTAGCGGGAGGGGTGAGCAGTACTTC. Its translation is CASRLSGTSGRGEQYF.

The CDR3 reads CASSLESGLGSGNTIYF. DNA of the CDR3: TGCGCCAGCAGCCTGGAATCGGGACTGGGCTCAGGAAACACCATATATTTT. V is TRBV5-1 and J is TRBJ1-3, with D perhaps TRBD1 (5 bases). The V gene's germline CDR1 is SGHRS and CDR2 YFSETQ. V dropped 4 bases and J dropped 4 bases, with 21 bases sitting between them. The CDR3 loop spans 17 amino acids.

The J gene is TRBJ1-5, the V gene TRBV20-1; the D is unclear. Trimming stripped 1 base from V and 4 bases from J, with 5 bases between. There are 12 residues in the CDR3. The germline V gene has CDR1 DFQATT and CDR2 SNEGSKA (reference sequence). The CDR3 protein is CSARVLNQPQHF. CDR3 DNA: TGCAGTGCTAGAGTGTTAAATCAGCCCCAGCATTTT.

This clonotype was counted at least ten times. The CDR3 protein is CSASAGRISVGYTF. The CDR3 nucleotides are TGCAGTGCTAGTGCGGGACGTATCTCGGTTGGCTACACCTTC. The chain joins TRBV20-1 to TRBJ1-2; D may be TRBD1 (5 bases). V lost 3 bases, J lost 7 bases, and 18 bases lay in between. In germline, CDR1 is DFQATT, CDR2 SNEGSKA (reference sequence). This CDR3 contains 14 residues.

The sample holds a few counts of this clonotype. The gene calls are TRBV27 and TRBJ2-7; a possible D gene is TRBD2 (5 bases). Germline values: CDR1 MNHEY, CDR2 SMNVEV (reference sequence). CDR3 length equals 14 residues. Trimming shortened V by 5 bases and J by 0 bases, and 11 bases separated the two germline ends. CDR3 sequence: CASSKAVSSYEQYF. In DNA, the CDR3 is TGTGCCAGCAGTAAAGCGGTGAGCTCCTACGAGCAGTACTTC.

V usage is TRBV4-3 and J usage is TRBJ2-2; D uncertain. This CDR3 has 12 amino acids. CDR1 LGHNA and CDR2 YSLEER come from the germline V gene. V lost 2 bases and J 7 bases, leaving 5 bases between the germline ends. CDR3 residues: CASSQYDGELFF. DNA of the CDR3: TGCGCCAGCAGCCAATACGACGGGGAGCTGTTTTTT.

This clonotype was seen a few times. The chain combines TRBV29-1 with TRBJ2-2; TRBD1 aligns across 11 bases. The CDR3 has 14 residues. CDR1 and CDR2 (germline): SQVTM, ANQGSEA. V shed 4 bases and J 4 bases; nucleotides not matched to a gene: 2. The CDR3 reads CSVVGQGATGELFF. CDR3 nucleotides: TGCAGCGTTGTTGGACAGGGGGCCACCGGGGAGCTGTTTTTT.

This sequence joins TRBV29-1 and TRBJ1-2; no firm D call. The CDR3 contains 13 residues. The germline V and J ends were trimmed by 4 bases and 4 bases, with 13 bases remaining between them. Germline assignment: CDR1 SQVTM and CDR2 ANQGSEA. This CDR3 reads CSVGPGSGYGYTF. The CDR3 DNA follows: TGCAGCGTTGGACCAGGAAGTGGCTATGGCTACACCTTC.

The rearrangement joins TRBV6-2 or TRBV6-3 to TRBJ2-6; 11 bases are a match to TRBD1. The CDR3 extends over 17 amino acids. V lost 9 bases and J lost 2; bases outside the gene matches: 9. The germline gives CDR1 MNHEY, CDR2 SVGEGT. CDR3 loop: CASSYPGQGAGANVLTF. The CDR3, as DNA: TGTGCCAGTTCATACCCGGGACAGGGGGCTGGGGCCAACGTCCTGACTTTC.

This clonotype was counted many times. This chain uses TRBV11-2 with TRBJ1-1; possibly TRBD1 for D (6 bases). CDR1 and CDR2 (germline): SGHAT, FQNNGV. The ends were cut back, 5 bases at V and 1 base at J, with 11 bases in the middle. This CDR3 is built from 14 residues. The DNA of the CDR3 is TGTGCCAGCAGCCGGCCGGGACAGAACACTGAAGCTTTCTTT. Protein: CASSRPGQNTEAFF.

This clonotype was counted between two and nine times. V gene TRBV7-2 combines with J gene TRBJ2-7; 13 bases align to TRBD2. CDR3 size: 17 residues. Germline V gene lookup returns CDR1 SGHTA and CDR2 FQGNSA. The V segment lost 5 bases and the J segment 5 bases; nucleotides outside the gene matches: 12. The CDR3 DNA sequence: TGTGCCAGCAGCCGAGACGGCGGGACTAGCGGGAATAACGAGCAGTACTTC. The encoded protein is CASSRDGGTSGNNEQYF.

The V and J genes are TRBV7-8 and TRBJ2-2, with unresolved D. CDR3 size: 17 residues. Germline loops: CDR1 SGHVS, CDR2 FQNEAQ. Deletions cut 2 bases from V and 0 bases from J, with 13 bases between. The CDR3 DNA is TGTGCCAGCAGCTTAATTGTCGCCCCCGCGAACACCGGGGAGCTGTTTTTT. Translation: CASSLIVAPANTGELFF.

The rearrangement uses TRBV7-3 and TRBJ2-2; D may be TRBD2 (5 bases). Germline V gives CDR1 SGHTA, CDR2 FQGTGA. The CDR3 covers 15 residues. Trimming left V 0 bases short and J 4 bases short, with 9 bases between. This CDR3 reads CASSLTASRTGELFF. DNA for the CDR3: TGTGCCAGCAGCTTAACTGCTAGCCGCACCGGGGAGCTGTTTTTT.

This clonotype was recorded at least ten times. The chain is built from TRBV7-2 and TRBJ1-1; D call uncertain. Between the trimmed V and J ends, which lost 6 bases and 1 base, there was a span of 12 bases. The CDR3 runs 14 residues. The germline V gene encodes CDR1 SGHTA and CDR2 FQGNSA. The CDR3 bases are TGTGCCAGCAGTCCCCCCCCCCGGAACACTGAAGCTTTCTTT. Its translation: CASSPPPRNTEAFF.

This clonotype was observed many times. The chain carries TRBV12-3 or TRBV12-4 and TRBJ1-2; no clear D. V shed 10 bases and J shed 4 bases, with 16 bases lying between them. The CDR3 totals 13 residues. The CDR3 nucleotides read TGTGCCACCAGCGTCACAGATACCTATGGCTACACCTTC. Translating it yields CATSVTDTYGYTF.